Detailed here is one TCR beta chain. Only in-frame clones appear in the TCRdb table, and some are missing; sequencing was by immunoSEQ multiplex PCR. The sample shows some 300,000 clones, roughly 91% of them seen only once. The J segment lost 4 bases and the V segment lost 4 bases, leaving 5 bases of the junction unmatched. The CDR3 runs 13 residues. Germline values: CDR1 SGHNT, CDR2 YYREEE (reference sequence). Those who participated ranged in age from roughly 18 to 89 years and resided in about two dozen US areas. These data are taken from a study of blood T cell repertoires in COVID-19. In the study overall: The analysed material was cDNA or gDNA that came from T cells, B-cell-depleted T cells, or PBMCs.

The chain links TRBV5-4 to TRBJ2-7; 7 bases match TRBD2. The specimen sequenced was PBMCs or T cells enriched from blood (not recorded which). This TCR was recovered from a woman under 40 who had recovered from COVID-19. CDR3 sequence (DNA): TGTGCCAGCAGCCGACCGGGGGGTTACGAGCAGTACTTC. Protein: CASSRPGGYEQYF.